The 30 T cell receptor beta chains listed next were all sequenced from one sample in a study of cytomegalovirus exposure and HLA in healthy donors. Here immunoSEQ multiplex PCR was the method, and the copy in TCRdb shows in-frame clones only, minus some. The repertoire consists of 200,000 to 250,000 clones, with about 90% occurring once and the leading ten covering 9.5% to 15%. The sequenced material came from PBMCs. These receptors were collected from a young man in good health and CMV-seropositive.

The chain uses TRBV7-6 and TRBJ2-5, with D perhaps matching TRBD2 (6 bases). This CDR3 has 14 amino acids. The germline V gene has CDR1 SGHVS and CDR2 FNYEAQ. The V end was cut by 3 bases, the J end by 10 bases, with 18 bases between. CDR3 nucleotide sequence: TGTGCCAGCAGCTTTGGCGGCTACAACGGGGGCCAGTACTTC. This encodes CASSFGGYNGGQYF.

This sequence joins TRBV5-6 and TRBJ1-2; the D gene is possibly TRBD1 (5 bases). CDR1 is SGHDT and CDR2 is YYEEEE in the germline V gene. The V and J ends lost 6 bases and 3 bases respectively, with 21 bases between them. The CDR3 is 16 residues long. The CDR3 protein is CASTRIPGRGDYGYTF. The CDR3 nucleotides read TGTGCCAGCACCCGGATTCCGGGAAGGGGAGACTATGGCTACACCTTC.

This chain links TRBV7-8 with TRBJ1-2; a weak D match, TRBD1 (6 bases). CDR3 length: 15 amino acids. Trimming cost V 3 bases and J 6 bases, with 17 bases left between them. The germline V gene encodes CDR1 SGHVS and CDR2 FQNEAQ. CDR3 sequence (DNA): TGTGCCAGCAGCTTTATGACAGGTTTAGGCAATGGCTACACCTTC. This translates into CASSFMTGLGNGYTF. The variable domain in full, completed from reference TRBV7-8 and TRBJ1-2, reads GAGVSQSPRYKVAKRGQDVALRCDPISGHVSLFWYQQALGQGPEFLTYFQNEAQLDKSGLPSDRFFAERPEGSVSTLKIQRTQQEDSAVYLCASSFMTGLGNGYTFGSGTRLTVV.

This clone was detected a few times. V is TRBV6-5 and J is TRBJ1-2; D unclear. The germline V and J ends were trimmed by 7 bases and 2 bases, with 11 bases remaining between them. The V gene's germline CDR1 is MNHEY and CDR2 SVGAGI. The CDR3 runs 13 residues. CDR3 sequence reads: CASTSTANYGYTF. The CDR3 nucleotides read TGTGCCAGCACCTCGACGGCAAACTATGGCTACACCTTC.

The CDR3 region is CASSQAGGAYNEQFF. The CDR3, as DNA: TGCGCCAGCAGCCAAGCAGGGGGCGCGTACAATGAGCAGTTCTTC. V and J are TRBV4-1 and TRBJ2-1, with 8 bases identical to TRBD1. The CDR3 runs to 15 residues. Germline trimming cut 1 base from V and 4 bases from J; bases unmatched to any gene: 3. Germline CDR1 and CDR2: MGHRA and YSYEKL.

This sequence joins TRBV7-2 and TRBJ2-3; 10 bases agree with TRBD2. J gave up 1 base and V 3 bases, and 1 base lay outside the gene matches. This CDR3 is built from 15 residues. Germline V gene sequence: CDR1 SGHTA, CDR2 FQGNSA. Written as DNA, the CDR3 is TGTGCCAGCAGCTTGCTAGCGGGGGGCACAGATACGCAGTATTTT. It specifies CASSLLAGGTDTQYF.

The genes are TRBV29-1 and TRBJ2-5, with 7 bases identical to TRBD1. Germline V gives CDR1 SQVTM, CDR2 ANQGSEA. CDR3 length: 14 amino acids. J lost 5 bases, V lost 6 bases, and 12 bases had no gene match. Here the CDR3 DNA reads TGCAGCGTGATCGGGACAGCCCTCCGGGAGACCCAGTACTTC. Its translation: CSVIGTALRETQYF.

The chain couples TRBV7-8 to TRBJ1-4; D gene uncertain. V lost 5 bases and J lost 8, with 21 bases in between. CDR1 is SGHVS and CDR2 is FQNEAQ in the germline V gene. This CDR3 has 16 residues. This chain's CDR3 is CASSPLGGPTGEKLFF. CDR3 nucleotides: TGTGCCAGCAGCCCGTTGGGAGGCCCGACGGGGGAAAAACTGTTTTTT.

The chain links TRBV11-2 to TRBJ2-1, with D possibly TRBD1 on 6 matching bases. The V end was cut by 1 base, the J end by 2 bases, with 12 bases between. This CDR3 comprises 16 residues. Germline CDR1 SGHAT, CDR2 FQNNGV. CDR3 in DNA: TGTGCCAGCAGCTTAGGGGGGCAGGGGCCCTACAATGAGCAGTTCTTC. Amino acid sequence: CASSLGGQGPYNEQFF.

Comment on this clone: The DNA is left out, because the CDR3 cannot be placed on it with certainty; the CDR3 is given as TCRdb lists it. The rearrangement links TRBV1 to TRBJ2-3; whether TRBD2, the table's D call, matches the DNA was not checked. TRBV1 corresponds to a pseudogene. The CDR3 spans 17 amino acids, including both terminal residues. CDR3 sequence reads: CTSSQVGSGSGADTQYF.

This chain connects TRBV7-2 to TRBJ2-2; no clear D gene. The CDR3 sequence is 13 residues long. The V gene lost 5 bases and the J gene lost 3 bases, with 7 bases spanning the gap. CDR1 is SGHTA and CDR2 is FQGNSA in the germline V gene. The CDR3 bases are TGTGCCAGCAGCCGGAGCCACACCGGGGAGCTGTTTTTT. It specifies CASSRSHTGELFF.

V is TRBV7-9 and J is TRBJ2-1, with 10 bases fitting TRBD2. J was trimmed by 3 bases and V by 1 base; bases with no gene match: 3. CDR3 length: 16 residues. Germline V gene sequence: CDR1 SEHNR, CDR2 FQNEAQ (reference sequence). CDR3 region: CASSLVSGRVYNEQFF. The CDR3 DNA sequence: TGTGCCAGCAGCTTAGTAAGCGGGAGGGTCTACAATGAGCAGTTCTTC. Filled out from reference TRBV7-9 and TRBJ2-1, the complete variable domain reads DTGVSQNPRHKITKRGQNVTFRCDPISEHNRLYWYRQTLGQGPEFLTYFQNEAQLEKSRLLSDRFSAERPKGSFSTLEIQRTEQGDSAMYLCASSLVSGRVYNEQFFGPGTRLTVL.

CDR3 loop: CAYGQSPTEAFF. CDR3 sequence (DNA): TGTGCCTACGGACAGTCTCCCACTGAAGCTTTCTTT. This sequence joins TRBV30 and TRBJ1-1, with TRBD1 as a possible D gene (6 bases). The CDR3 runs 12 residues. The germline V and J ends were trimmed by 7 bases and 4 bases, with 13 bases remaining between them. CDR1 is GTSNPN and CDR2 is SVGIG in the germline V gene (reference sequence).

The chain combines TRBV29-1 with TRBJ2-3; no definite D call. V was clipped by 7 bases and J by 2 bases, with 10 bases between them. Germline V gene sequence: CDR1 SQVTM, CDR2 ANQGSEA. The CDR3 consists of 12 residues. CDR3 coding DNA: TGCAGCGGCTCATACACCACAGATACGCAGTATTTT. Its protein is CSGSYTTDTQYF.

The chain has TRBV19 and TRBJ2-7, with TRBD1 matching over 8 bases. CDR3 size: 15 residues. V was pared by 1 base and J by 5 bases, with 7 bases of the junction left unmatched. CDR1 is LNHDA, CDR2 SQIVND, per germline (reference sequence). The CDR3 sequence is CASSIVGTGLDEQYF. CDR3 coding DNA: TGTGCCAGTAGTATAGTGGGGACAGGCCTGGACGAGCAGTACTTC.

V usage is TRBV10-3 and J usage is TRBJ1-5, with a possible D match to TRBD1 (5 bases). Trimming cost V 6 bases and J 9 bases, with 15 bases left between them. The CDR3 spans 13 residues. CDR1 is ENHRY and CDR2 is SYGVKD in the germline V gene. The chain's CDR3 is CAIRTGTEGPQHF. CDR3 in DNA: TGTGCCATCAGGACGGGGACGGAAGGGCCCCAGCATTTT.

J is TRBJ2-3 and V is TRBV5-1; perhaps TRBD2 as D (6 bases). Germline CDR1 SGHRS, CDR2 YFSETQ. CDR3 length: 13 amino acids. V lost 6 bases and J lost 1, with 9 bases in between. The CDR3 sequence is CASTSAGTDTQYF. CDR3 nucleotide sequence: TGCGCCAGCACTAGCGCAGGCACAGATACGCAGTATTTT.

J is TRBJ2-2 and V is TRBV6-6, with D unclear. The CDR3 runs 16 residues. Germline values: CDR1 MNHNY, CDR2 SVGAGI (reference sequence). Trimming took off 3 bases at V and 6 bases at J, with 17 bases between the two ends. DNA of the CDR3: TGTGCCAGCAGTTATCTTGGGCCAGAGGTGTCCGGGGAGCTGTTTTTT. Residues: CASSYLGPEVSGELFF.

The chain's CDR3 is CASTASGTYNEQFF. The CDR3 DNA reads as TGCGCCAGCACAGCTAGCGGTACCTACAATGAGCAGTTCTTC. This chain links TRBV5-1 with TRBJ2-1, with 7 bases fitting TRBD2. The CDR3 runs to 14 residues. Germline CDR1 is SGHRS and CDR2 is YFSETQ. Germline trimming cut 6 bases from V and 2 bases from J; bases unmatched to any gene: 5. Full variable domain (outside the CDR3, taken from reference TRBV5-1 and TRBJ2-1): KAGVTQTPRYLIKTRGQQVTLSCSPISGHRSVSWYQQTPGQGLQFLFEYFSETQRNKGNFPGRFSGRQFSNSRSEMNVSTLELGDSALYLCASTASGTYNEQFFGPGTRLTVL.

The V and J genes are TRBV28 and TRBJ2-3; possible D gene TRBD2, 6 bases. The CDR3 extends over 16 amino acids. CDR1 MDHEN and CDR2 SYDVKM come from the germline V gene. V shed 5 bases and J shed 0 bases, with 15 bases lying between them. The CDR3 loop is CASSPRGSGSTDTQYF. CDR3 DNA: TGTGCCAGCAGTCCCCGGGGTAGCGGTAGCACAGATACGCAGTATTTT.

The chain combines TRBV15 with TRBJ2-7; 9 bases align to TRBD2. This CDR3 has 14 residues. Germline-derived CDR1 and CDR2 are LNHNV and YYDKDF (reference sequence). Trimming cost V 4 bases and J 5 bases; bases outside gene matches: 6. CDR3 sequence reads: CATSTGTSLDEQYF. The CDR3 DNA sequence: TGTGCCACCAGCACCGGGACTAGCTTAGACGAGCAGTACTTC.

V usage is TRBV2 and J usage is TRBJ2-3; TRBD2 is a possible D gene (5 bases). CDR3 size: 17 residues. Germline CDR1 is SNHLY and CDR2 is FYNNEI. The ends were cut back, 4 bases at V and 0 bases at J, with 17 bases in the middle. Here the CDR3 reads CASSAPPSGMSTDTQYF. For the CDR3, the DNA is TGTGCCAGCAGTGCCCCGCCGTCCGGGATGAGCACAGATACGCAGTATTTT.

V and J are TRBV11-2 and TRBJ2-2; 10 nucleotides align to TRBD1. The germline CDR1 and CDR2 sequences are SGHAT and FQNNGV. Unmatched junction bases numbered 2, after V lost 5 bases and J lost 5 bases. The CDR3 runs to 14 residues. CDR3: CASSRTGGTGELFF. Here the CDR3 DNA reads TGTGCCAGCAGCCGGACAGGGGGTACCGGGGAGCTGTTTTTT.

This clone was recorded a few times. The chain couples TRBV5-6 to TRBJ2-7; no firm D call. The CDR3 consists of 17 residues. The germline CDR1 and CDR2 sequences are SGHDT and YYEEEE. V was pared by 4 bases and J by 0 bases, with 20 bases between. The chain's CDR3 is CASSGWAQYSISYEQYF. CDR3 nucleotides: TGTGCCAGCAGCGGGTGGGCGCAGTATTCAATCTCCTACGAGCAGTACTTC.

The V call is TRBV6-1, the J call TRBJ1-3; no clear D gene. Per germline, CDR1 MNHNS and CDR2 SASEGT. V was cut by 0 bases and J by 0 bases, with 6 bases left in between. CDR3 size: 15 residues. CDR3 sequence: CASSEAGNSGNTIYF. CDR3 nucleotides: TGTGCCAGCAGTGAAGCCGGCAACTCTGGAAACACCATATATTTT.

The chain has TRBV6-6 and TRBJ2-7; TRBD2 aligns across 9 bases. The CDR3 runs to 15 residues. CDR1 and CDR2 (germline): MNHNY, SVGAGI (reference sequence). With V trimmed by 6 bases and J by 2 bases, 8 bases remained unmatched. As DNA, the CDR3 is TGTGCCAGCAGGCTCGGGACTAGCTCAGCCTACGAGCAGTACTTC. It translates to CASRLGTSSAYEQYF.

The CDR3 loop is CASSPLAGGPNEQFF. The CDR3 DNA reads TGTGCCAGCAGTCCCCTAGCGGGAGGGCCCAATGAGCAGTTCTTC. V usage is TRBV27 and J usage is TRBJ2-1, with 12 nucleotides matching TRBD2. The length of the CDR3 is 15 residues. V trimming: 5 bases; J trimming: 6 bases; junction bases outside the gene matches: 5. Per the germline V gene, CDR1 is MNHEY and CDR2 is SMNVEV (reference sequence).

J is TRBJ2-7 and V is TRBV10-3; D is unresolved. Trimming cost V 6 bases and J 4 bases, with 13 bases left between them. The CDR3 has 13 residues. Germline values: CDR1 ENHRY, CDR2 SYGVKD. CDR3 protein: CAIRTTDGYEQYF. CDR3 DNA sequence: TGTGCCATCAGAACTACGGACGGGTACGAGCAGTACTTC.

The sample holds a few counts of this clone. The chain carries TRBV15 and TRBJ1-4; D is unclear. The CDR3 is 17 amino acids. V lost 0 bases, J lost 4 bases, and 15 bases lay in between. Germline V lookup: CDR1 LNHNV, CDR2 YYDKDF (reference sequence). CDR3 in DNA: TGTGCCACCAGCAGAGAACCGAGATACATGCTTAATGAAAAACTGTTTTTT. This codes for CATSREPRYMLNEKLFF.

The chain has TRBV27 and TRBJ1-1; D is unclear. The CDR3 runs to 13 residues. CDR1 and CDR2 (germline): MNHEY, SMNVEV (reference sequence). V lost 0 bases and J lost 4, with 6 bases in between. In DNA, the CDR3 is TGTGCCAGCAGTTTATCAAGGCTCACTGAAGCTTTCTTT. Translating it yields CASSLSRLTEAFF.